These 27 T cell receptor beta chains came from one sample sequenced in a study of vaccination effects on CD4 cells after COVID-19. The data were produced by immunoSEQ multiplex PCR, yet TCRdb's version contains in-frame clones alone and is incomplete. The repertoire holds about 59,000 clones, with around 78% as singletons. What these receptors recognize is not known. In the ViraFEST assay, antigen-specific CD4+ clonotypes were identified by expansion after peptide-pool stimulation. Isolation of CD4+ T cells took place after 10 to 11 days of culture. Participants completed two doses of the BNT162b2 or mRNA-1273 vaccine. The starting material was CD4+ T cells from PBMCs cultured with HCoV-OC43 spike peptides, obtained after COVID-19 vaccination. Indicated subset: HCoV-OC43 spike overlapping peptide pool stimulation. The origin of the receptors is a human donor who received a COVID-19 vaccine.

The chain joins TRBV24-1 to TRBJ1-1; TRBD1 agrees at 10 bases. After removal of 2 bases from V and 4 bases from J, the junction contained 3 bases not matched to a gene. The CDR3 consists of 15 residues. CDR1 and CDR2 (germline): KGHDR, SFDVKD. The CDR3 loop reads CATSDSRDRGTEAFF. The CDR3 DNA follows: TGTGCCACCAGTGATTCCCGGGACAGGGGCACTGAAGCTTTCTTT.

This chain connects TRBV28 to TRBJ1-3; 9 bases agree with TRBD1. After removal of 4 bases from V and 2 bases from J, the junction contained 3 bases not matched to a gene. Germline V gene data show CDR1 as MDHEN and CDR2 as SYDVKM. CDR3 length equals 15 residues. CDR3 protein: CASSSQGAAGNTIYF. Here the CDR3 DNA reads TGTGCCAGCAGTTCACAGGGGGCAGCTGGAAACACCATATATTTT.

This clone was recorded once. The chain combines TRBV7-2 with TRBJ1-6, with unresolved D. In germline, CDR1 is SGHTA, CDR2 FQGNSA. The CDR3 consists of 14 residues. The germline V and J ends were trimmed by 5 bases and 8 bases, with 13 bases remaining between them. CDR3 DNA sequence: TGTGCCAGCAGCACACAGATTGCGTATTCACCCCTCCACTTT. It specifies CASSTQIAYSPLHF.

The chain recombines TRBV2 with TRBJ1-2; the D gene is possibly TRBD1 (5 bases). The ends were cut back, 6 bases at V and 7 bases at J, with 15 bases in the middle. The CDR3 runs 13 residues. Germline CDR1 SNHLY, CDR2 FYNNEI. In nucleotides, the CDR3 is TGTGCCAGCAGGATTGAAGGTGGGGGTGGCTACACCTTC. As protein: CASRIEGGGGYTF.

This rearrangement joins TRBV19 to TRBJ1-1; 8 bases line up with TRBD1. CDR1 and CDR2 (germline): LNHDA, SQIVND (reference sequence). The V gene end was trimmed by 7 bases and the J gene end by 4 bases; junction bases not matched to a gene: 8. The CDR3 covers 14 residues. This CDR3 is CASNLGQAGTEAFF. Here the CDR3 DNA reads TGTGCCAGTAACCTGGGACAGGCGGGCACTGAAGCTTTCTTT.

This rearrangement joins TRBV28 to TRBJ2-2; tentatively, D is TRBD1 (5 bases). This CDR3 has 13 amino acids. V was shortened by 5 bases and J by 5 bases, with 9 bases between the two germline ends. Germline V gene data show CDR1 as MDHEN and CDR2 as SYDVKM. The CDR3 bases are TGTGCCAGCAGTAGAACAGGTACCGGGGAGCTGTTTTTT. Amino acid sequence: CASSRTGTGELFF. Complete variable domain (other parts from reference TRBV28 and TRBJ2-2): DVKVTQSSRYLVKRTGEKVFLECVQDMDHENMFWYRQDPGLGLRLIYFSYDVKMKEKGDIPEGYSVSREKKERFSLILESASTNQTSMYLCASSRTGTGELFFGEGSRLTVL.

The chain links TRBV11-2 to TRBJ1-2, with 8 positions matching TRBD1. Germline-derived CDR1 and CDR2 are SGHAT and FQNNGV. CDR3 size: 16 residues. The V segment lost 4 bases and the J segment 5 bases; nucleotides outside the gene matches: 12. CDR3 sequence: CASSSMLTDRAYGYTF. CDR3 bases: TGTGCCAGCAGCTCGATGTTAACGGACAGGGCTTATGGCTACACCTTC.

The chain carries TRBV5-4 and TRBJ2-7; either TRBD1 or TRBD2 may fit D (5 bases each). CDR1 is SGHNT and CDR2 is YYREEE in the germline V gene (reference sequence). V was cut by 2 bases and J by 6 bases, with 18 bases left in between. The CDR3 contains 15 residues. The CDR3 region has the DNA TGTGCCAGCAGCTTCGGGGCAGGCGTCTCTCTCGAGCAGTACGTC. Translation: CASSFGAGVSLEQYV.

The chain employs TRBV3-1 (or the pseudogene TRBV3-2) and TRBJ1-4, with D unresolved. CDR3 size: 14 residues. CDR1 and CDR2 (germline): LGHDT, YNNKEL (reference sequence). Trimming stripped 5 bases from V and 4 bases from J, with 11 bases between. CDR3 coding DNA: TGTGCCAGCAGCGGGCGGACGGTTAATGAAAAACTGTTTTTT. As protein: CASSGRTVNEKLFF.

The sample holds one count of this clone. The chain couples TRBV3-1 (or the pseudogene TRBV3-2) to TRBJ2-7, with D perhaps matching TRBD1 or TRBD2 (5 bases each). Germline V gene sequence: CDR1 LGHDT, CDR2 YNNKEL (reference sequence). Trimming pared 6 bases from V and 0 bases from J, leaving 18 bases between. There are 16 residues in the CDR3. CDR3 residues: CASRPNRDPASYEQYV. Here the CDR3 DNA reads TGTGCCAGCAGGCCCAACCGGGACCCTGCCTCCTACGAGCAGTACGTC.

The chain is built from TRBV9 and TRBJ2-5; 16 bases are a match to TRBD2. V gave up 4 bases and J gave up 3 bases; unmatched junction bases: 6. CDR1 is SGDLS and CDR2 is YYNGEE in the germline V gene. This CDR3 is 17 amino acids long. In DNA form, the CDR3 reads TGTGCCAGCAGCCCCCCGGGACTAGCGGGGGGGAAAGAGACCCAGTACTTC. It codes for CASSPPGLAGGKETQYF.

The chain has TRBV3-1 (or the pseudogene TRBV3-2) and TRBJ2-1; 8 nucleotides match TRBD1. Germline loops: CDR1 LGHDT, CDR2 YNNKEL (reference sequence). J was trimmed by 3 bases and V by 4 bases; bases with no gene match: 5. This CDR3 is 15 amino acids long. The CDR3 loop reads CASSPRQGIYNEQFF. The CDR3 DNA is TGTGCCAGCAGCCCCCGACAGGGGATCTACAATGAGCAGTTCTTC.

This chain links TRBV18 with TRBJ2-1, with 14 bases fitting TRBD2. This CDR3 has 15 amino acids. V shed 8 bases, J shed 5 bases, and the junction held 5 bases outside the gene matches. CDR1 and CDR2 from the germline V gene are KGHSH and LQKENI. The CDR3: CASQGLAGVNNEQFF. For the CDR3, the DNA is TGTGCCAGCCAGGGACTAGCGGGGGTGAACAATGAGCAGTTCTTC.

The CDR3 DNA sequence: TGTGCCTGGAGTGTGGGGCTACTAGCGGGGGGTGGAGAGACCCAGTACTTC. Its translation is CAWSVGLLAGGGETQYF. V and J are TRBV30 and TRBJ2-5; TRBD2 agrees at 12 bases. Trimming at V came to 0 bases and at J to 4 bases, leaving 9 bases not matched to a gene. The CDR3 spans 17 residues. From germline, CDR1 is GTSNPN and CDR2 SVGIG (reference sequence).

This clone occurred a few times. This chain connects TRBV5-6 to TRBJ1-2; 7 bases match TRBD1. Losses at the gene ends were 1 base for V and 2 bases for J; bases not matched to a gene: 5. Germline assignment: CDR1 SGHDT and CDR2 YYEEEE. The CDR3 runs to 15 residues. The chain's CDR3 is CASSLWARGNYGYTF. For the CDR3, the DNA is TGTGCCAGCAGCTTGTGGGCCAGGGGGAACTATGGCTACACCTTC. The complete variable domain, with remaining parts taken from reference TRBV5-6 and TRBJ1-2, reads DAGVTQSPTHLIKTRGQQVTLRCSPKSGHDTVSWYQQALGQGPQFIFQYYEEEERQRGNFPDRFSGHQFPNYSSELNVNALLLGDSALYLCASSLWARGNYGYTFGSGTRLTVV.

The chain recombines TRBV4-1 with TRBJ1-4, with a tentative D call TRBD1 (5 bases). The germline CDR1 and CDR2 sequences are MGHRA and YSYEKL. Trimming pared 3 bases from V and 2 bases from J, leaving 7 bases between. The CDR3 loop spans 14 amino acids. CDR3 bases: TGCGCCAGCAGCCAGGGGGACACTAATGAAAAACTGTTTTTT. Its translation is CASSQGDTNEKLFF.

The rearrangement uses TRBV6-2 or TRBV6-3 and TRBJ1-5; 11 bases agree with TRBD1. V trimming: 5 bases; J trimming: 0 bases; junction bases outside the gene matches: 9. CDR3 length equals 18 residues. Germline V gene lookup returns CDR1 MNHEY and CDR2 SVGEGT. CDR3 region: CASSARTGGVYSNQPQHF. In nucleotides, the CDR3 is TGTGCCAGCAGTGCCCGGACAGGGGGCGTCTATAGCAATCAGCCCCAGCATTTT.

The rearrangement joins TRBV4-3 to TRBJ2-1, with D possibly matching TRBD1 (6 bases). Per the germline V gene, CDR1 is LGHNA and CDR2 is YSLEER. The length of the CDR3 is 14 residues. V was cut by 4 bases and J by 4 bases, with 11 bases left in between. The CDR3 DNA reads TGCGCCAGCAGCCTCTCGGACAGTTACAATGAGCAGTTCTTC. It yields the protein CASSLSDSYNEQFF.

The DNA for the CDR3 is TGTGCCAGCAGTGAAGCGGTCGAGCAGTACGTC. This gives the protein CASSEAVEQYV. The J gene is TRBJ2-7, the V gene TRBV6-1, with D unresolved. The germline gives CDR1 MNHNS, CDR2 SASEGT. The V end lost 0 bases, the J end lost 6 bases, and 3 bases lay between the germline ends. The CDR3 sequence is 11 residues long.

V and J are TRBV4-1 and TRBJ2-7; the match to TRBD2 covers 16 bases. This CDR3 region has 17 residues. Germline V gene sequence: CDR1 MGHRA, CDR2 YSYEKL. The V segment lost 0 bases and the J segment 5 bases; nucleotides outside the gene matches: 4. The chain's CDR3 is CASSQDKGLAGGNEQYV. The CDR3 nucleotides are TGCGCCAGCAGCCAAGATAAGGGACTAGCGGGGGGGAACGAGCAGTACGTC.

The chain uses TRBV30 and TRBJ1-1, with no clear D. V was clipped by 1 base and J by 3 bases, with 15 bases between them. This CDR3 contains 15 residues. Per germline, CDR1 GTSNPN and CDR2 SVGIG (reference sequence). The CDR3 protein is CAWSGRGGRDTEAFF. In DNA form, the CDR3 reads TGTGCCTGGAGTGGCCGGGGAGGGAGGGACACTGAAGCTTTCTTT.

V usage is TRBV5-4 and J usage is TRBJ1-2; possible D gene TRBD1, 6 bases. The CDR3 is made up of 15 amino acids. The V gene lost 4 bases and the J gene lost 4 bases, with 17 bases spanning the gap. Germline lookup yields CDR1 SGHNT and CDR2 YYREEE (reference sequence). The CDR3 region is CASSPGPSGAYGYTF. CDR3 sequence (DNA): TGTGCCAGCAGCCCGGGACCCTCGGGGGCCTATGGCTACACCTTC.

This rearrangement joins TRBV19 to TRBJ2-7; 9 nucleotides line up with TRBD1. J was trimmed by 0 bases and V by 5 bases; bases with no gene match: 2. Germline V gene data show CDR1 as LNHDA and CDR2 as SQIVND (reference sequence). The CDR3 contains 14 residues. CDR3: CASSSTGGSYEQYV. CDR3 nucleotide sequence: TGTGCCAGTAGTTCGACAGGGGGCTCCTACGAGCAGTACGTC.

The gene calls are TRBV6-2 or TRBV6-3 and TRBJ2-5, with D unclear. The V end lost 3 bases, the J end lost 4 bases, and 12 bases lay between the germline ends. CDR3 length: 14 amino acids. CDR1 MNHEY and CDR2 SVGEGT come from the germline V gene. CDR3 DNA sequence: TGTGCCAGCAGTTATCGTCAAGTGGTAGAGACCCAGTACTTC. Residues: CASSYRQVVETQYF.

This clone was picked up one time. The chain combines TRBV6-6 with TRBJ2-3; weak D call: TRBD2 (6 bases). Germline V lookup: CDR1 MNHNY, CDR2 SVGAGI (reference sequence). V gave up 7 bases and J gave up 0 bases, with 8 bases separating them. The CDR3 spans 13 residues. Here the CDR3 reads CASKGGSTDTQYF. CDR3 DNA: TGTGCCAGCAAGGGAGGCAGCACAGATACGCAGTATTTT.

The chain has TRBV5-4 and TRBJ2-7, with 9 bases matching TRBD1. Germline CDR1 reads SGHNT; CDR2 reads YYREEE (reference sequence). The CDR3 is 16 residues long. After removal of 4 bases from V and 3 bases from J, the junction contained 11 bases not matched to a gene. The CDR3 DNA follows: TGTGCCAGCAGCGTTTCGGCGGGACAGGGTTTCTACGAGCAGTACGTC. This gives the protein CASSVSAGQGFYEQYV.

The CDR3 is CATSDPWTDNEQFF. The CDR3, as DNA: TGTGCCACCAGTGATCCCTGGACAGACAATGAGCAGTTCTTC. This chain connects TRBV24-1 to TRBJ2-1; a possible D gene is TRBD1 (6 bases). The germline gives CDR1 KGHDR, CDR2 SFDVKD. Trimming shortened V by 3 bases and J by 5 bases, and 10 bases separated the two germline ends. The CDR3 spans 14 residues.